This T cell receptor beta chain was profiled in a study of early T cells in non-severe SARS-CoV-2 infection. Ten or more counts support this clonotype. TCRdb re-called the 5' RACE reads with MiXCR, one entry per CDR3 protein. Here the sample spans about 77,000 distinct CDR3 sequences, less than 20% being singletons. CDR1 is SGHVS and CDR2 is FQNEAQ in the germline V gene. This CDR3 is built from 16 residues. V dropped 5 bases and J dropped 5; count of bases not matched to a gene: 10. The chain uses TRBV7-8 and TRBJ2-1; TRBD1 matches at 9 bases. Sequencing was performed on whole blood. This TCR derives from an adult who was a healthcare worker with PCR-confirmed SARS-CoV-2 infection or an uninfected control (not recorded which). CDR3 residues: CASSAGTGRFNNEQFF. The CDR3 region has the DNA TGTGCCAGCAGCGCGGGGACAGGGCGGTTTAACAATGAGCAGTTCTTC.